This T cell receptor (beta chain) comes out of a study of post-analysis software for immune sequencing data. Study-wide findings and caveats: Patients showed TRBV5-6, TRBV5-1 and TRBV20-1 among a few TRBV segments more frequent than in controls.

Included in the TCR beta cDNA libraries were unique molecular identifiers. Via MiXCR, TCRdb re-called the PCR reads, giving one row per CDR3 protein. Of hundreds of thousands of distinct CDR3 sequences listed, about a third are singletons. The CDR3 loop spans 15 amino acids. Trimming took 5 bases from V and 3 from J; bases not matched to a gene: 9. Germline V gene lookup returns CDR1 SGHTA and CDR2 FQGNSA. This clonotype was recorded a few times. Its antigen is undetermined. This clonotype was sampled from a girl aged 5 to 17 with multiple sclerosis. The chain uses TRBV7-2 and TRBJ1-2, with 7 bases matching TRBD1. Sequenced sample: blood. CDR3 nucleotides: TGTGCCAGCAGCACTCCGACAGGGCGGTACTATGGCTACACCTTC. Encoded protein: CASSTPTGRYYGYTF. The full variable domain, rest sourced from reference TRBV7-2 and TRBJ1-2, is GAGVSQSPSNKVTEKGKDVELRCDPISGHTALYWYRQSLGQGLEFLIYFQGNSAPDKSGLPSDRFSAERTGGSVSTLTIQRTQQEDSAVYLCASSTPTGRYYGYTFGSGTRLTVV.